This T cell receptor beta chain emerged from a study of identical twins. Study-wide results and caveats: For monozygotic twins, models underestimated out-of-frame TCR alpha sharing. Zero-insertion analyses could be partly confounded by invariant MAIT and iNKT cells.

This clonotype was observed a few times. The antigen is unknown. Through template switching, a universal primer site was introduced, and the cDNA contained unique molecular identifiers. A single record per CDR3 protein comes from TCRdb applying MiXCR to the 5' RACE reads. Of approximately 1.8 million distinct CDR3 sequences in the sample, roughly a third are singletons; the top ten hold about 0.3%. CDR1 and CDR2 from the germline V gene are SGHRS and YFSETQ. The CDR3 totals 15 residues. V gave up 0 bases and J gave up 4 bases, with 13 bases separating them. Material: cord blood. The chain uses TRBV5-1 and TRBJ1-2; no definite D call. The TCR comes from a newborn girl in good health. Here the CDR3 DNA reads TGCGCCAGCAGCTTGGATTATGGGCAGTCCTATGGCTACACCTTC. It codes for CASSLDYGQSYGYTF.